The sequence of this TCR beta chain was determined in a study of response to subunit inactivated influenza vaccine. Findings of the study overall: Only a handful of new T cells, the authors suggested, are recruited with each seasonal influenza vaccination.

From the RT-PCR reads, TCRdb called clonotypes with MiXCR, one entry per CDR3 protein. In the table there are approximately 700,000 distinct CDR3 sequences, 11% to 15% of which are singletons. The sample holds many counts of this clonotype. Its antigen is unidentified. CDR1 and CDR2 from the germline V gene are DFQATT and SNEGSKA (reference sequence). Between the trimmed V and J ends, which lost 0 bases and 3 bases, there was a span of 12 bases. The length of the CDR3 is 15 residues. The material was PBMCs from blood, obtained less than 15 days before vaccination. This TCR was recovered from a man aged 45 to 65 who received an inactivated influenza vaccine. This chain connects TRBV20-1 to TRBJ1-5; D gene ambiguous. CDR3 DNA: TGCAGTGCTAGAGATCGAGGCAGACCCAATCAGCCCCAGCATTTT. It specifies CSARDRGRPNQPQHF.